This is a list of T cell receptor beta chains from one sample in a study of blood T cell repertoires in COVID-19. Clones were read by immunoSEQ multiplex PCR, and TCRdb kept only the in-frame ones, dropping some. The sample lists around 290,000 clones, roughly nine tenths occurring once. The sequenced sample was PBMCs or T cells enriched from blood (not recorded which). These receptors all stem from a middle-aged woman who had recovered from COVID-19. Each CDR3 is given with its conserved first and last residue. Fields, in order: D gene, V gene, clone size, J gene, CDR3 protein, CDR3 DNA. D genes are given only for firm matches. Not every row has a clone size; where given, it reads once, few, many or a size class.

D: .
V: TRBV19
size: .
J: TRBJ2-1
CDR3: CASSISMAGAYNEQFF
DNA: TGTGCCAGTAGTATATCGATGGCAGGGGCCTACAATGAGCAGTTCTTC

D: TRBD2
V: TRBV7-9
size: few
J: TRBJ2-5
CDR3: CASSRRGVVEETQYF
DNA: TGTGCCAGCAGCCGCCGGGGGGTGGTGGAAGAGACCCAGTACTTC

D: .
V: TRBV18
size: .
J: TRBJ2-2
CDR3: CASSREQGDYTGELFF
DNA: TGTGCCAGCTCCCGGGAACAGGGAGACTACACCGGGGAGCTGTTTTTT

D: .
V: TRBV10-3
size: .
J: TRBJ1-5
CDR3: CAISEQEGQPQHF
DNA: TGTGCCATCAGTGAGCAGGAGGGCCAGCCCCAGCATTTT

D: .
V: TRBV18
size: .
J: TRBJ2-1
CDR3: CASSPPGSSYNEQFF
DNA: TGTGCCAGCTCACCACCGGGGAGCTCCTACAATGAGCAGTTCTTC

D: .
V: TRBV5-6
size: once
J: TRBJ2-5
CDR3: CASSPQREETQYF
DNA: TGTGCCAGCAGCCCCCAGCGGGAAGAGACCCAGTACTTC

D: .
V: TRBV30
size: .
J: TRBJ1-1
CDR3: CAWKGGEVAEAFF
DNA: TGTGCCTGGAAGGGTGGGGAGGTGGCTGAAGCTTTCTTT

D: TRBD2
V: TRBV30
size: .
J: TRBJ2-7
CDR3: CASRGGAGYEQYF
DNA: TGTGCCTCACGGGGGGGGGCTGGCTACGAGCAGTACTTC

D: .
V: TRBV5-1
size: .
J: TRBJ1-2
CDR3: CASSLGEGNYGYTF
DNA: TGCGCCAGCAGCTTGGGTGAGGGTAACTATGGCTACACCTTC

D: TRBD2
V: TRBV19
size: .
J: TRBJ2-3
CDR3: CASSGAAGVLADTQYF
DNA: TGTGCCAGTAGTGGGGCAGCGGGAGTATTGGCAGATACGCAGTATTTT

D: TRBD2
V: TRBV19
size: .
J: TRBJ2-2
CDR3: CASSNRASGMNTGELFF
DNA: TGTGCCAGTAGTAACCGTGCTAGCGGGATGAACACCGGGGAGCTGTTTTTT

D: .
V: TRBV19
size: few
J: TRBJ2-1
CDR3: CASRGDLRVNEQFF
DNA: TGTGCCAGCCGAGGGGACTTACGGGTCAATGAGCAGTTCTTC

D: TRBD1
V: TRBV5-6
size: .
J: TRBJ2-5
CDR3: CASSFLSWDRETQYF
DNA: TGTGCCAGCAGCTTTTTGTCATGGGACAGAGAGACCCAGTACTTC

D: TRBD1
V: TRBV7-9
size: .
J: TRBJ1-5
CDR3: CASSAGQGAFQPQHF
DNA: TGTGCCAGCAGCGCGGGACAGGGGGCCTTTCAGCCCCAGCATTTT

D: TRBD1
V: TRBV6-5
size: .
J: TRBJ1-2
CDR3: CASSYGGTANYGYTF
DNA: TGTGCCAGCAGTTACGGCGGGACAGCTAACTATGGCTACACCTTC

D: TRBD2
V: TRBV6-4
size: .
J: TRBJ2-7
CDR3: CASSGKRLAGDHEQYF
DNA: TGTGCCAGCAGTGGTAAGCGACTAGCGGGAGATCACGAGCAGTACTTC

D: TRBD2
V: TRBV5-1
size: .
J: TRBJ2-5
CDR3: CASSHGRIAGQETQYF
DNA: TGCGCCAGCAGCCATGGCCGGATAGCGGGACAAGAGACCCAGTACTTC

D: .
V: TRBV25-1
size: .
J: TRBJ1-6
CDR3: CASSIGGGNSPLHF
DNA: TGTGCCAGCAGTATCGGGGGAGGAAATTCACCCCTCCACTTT

D: .
V: TRBV2
size: .
J: TRBJ1-5
CDR3: CASSRESNQPQHF
DNA: TGTGCCAGCAGTCGAGAGTCCAATCAGCCCCAGCATTTT

D: TRBD2
V: TRBV11-2
size: .
J: TRBJ2-5
CDR3: CASSLGTSGGTRQETQYF
DNA: TGTGCCAGCAGCTTGGGGACTAGCGGGGGGACAAGACAAGAGACCCAGTACTTC

D: .
V: TRBV12-5
size: once
J: TRBJ1-5
CDR3: CASGTYTDTREPQHF
DNA: TGTGCTAGTGGAACGTACACGGACACCCGGGAGCCCCAGCATTTT

D: .
V: TRBV19
size: .
J: TRBJ1-2
CDR3: CASSIQQGSFYGYTF
DNA: TGTGCCAGTAGTATCCAACAGGGCTCCTTCTATGGCTACACCTTC

D: .
V: TRBV7-9
size: .
J: TRBJ2-2
CDR3: CASSRDTGELFF
DNA: TGTGCCAGCAGCCGAGACACCGGGGAGCTGTTTTTT

D: TRBD2
V: TRBV30
size: once
J: TRBJ2-5
CDR3: CAWSVLLGGGKYF
DNA: TGTGCCTGGAGTGTACTTTTGGGCGGGGGAAAGTACTTC

D: TRBD2
V: TRBV11-2
size: .
J: TRBJ2-5
CDR3: CANSNGTSSGGETQYF
DNA: TGTGCCAACAGCAACGGGACTAGCTCAGGGGGGGAGACCCAGTACTTC

D: TRBD1
V: TRBV18
size: .
J: TRBJ1-1
CDR3: CASSPKTGVSTEAFF
DNA: TGTGCCAGCTCACCGAAGACAGGGGTGTCCACTGAAGCTTTCTTT

D: TRBD1
V: TRBV5-1
size: .
J: TRBJ2-5
CDR3: CASSVGTDDQETQYF
DNA: TGCGCCAGCAGCGTAGGGACAGACGACCAAGAGACCCAGTACTTC

D: TRBD2
V: TRBV29-1
size: once
J: TRBJ2-1
CDR3: CSVAGTSDILNEQFF
DNA: TGCAGCGTTGCCGGGACTAGCGATATACTTAATGAGCAGTTCTTC

D: .
V: TRBV18
size: .
J: TRBJ1-3
CDR3: CASSPVDSAGNTIYF
DNA: TGTGCCAGCTCACCAGTGGACAGCGCTGGAAACACCATATATTTT

D: TRBD1
V: TRBV5-6
size: .
J: TRBJ1-2
CDR3: CASRIWDRNYGYTF
DNA: TGTGCCAGCAGGATTTGGGACAGGAACTATGGCTACACCTTC

D: TRBD2
V: TRBV5-1
size: .
J: TRBJ2-1
CDR3: CASSLGWRGELEQFF
DNA: TGCGCCAGCAGCTTGGGGTGGCGGGGGGAACTTGAGCAGTTCTTC

D: TRBD1
V: TRBV2
size: .
J: TRBJ2-1
CDR3: CASREQGAKYNEQFF
DNA: TGTGCCAGCAGAGAACAGGGGGCCAAATACAATGAGCAGTTCTTC

D: TRBD1
V: TRBV6-5
size: .
J: TRBJ1-3
CDR3: CASSPAGDRGNTIYF
DNA: TGTGCCAGCAGCCCGGCCGGGGACAGGGGAAACACCATATATTTT

D: .
V: TRBV5-1
size: .
J: TRBJ2-4
CDR3: CASSLEEMSIQYF
DNA: TGCGCCAGCAGCTTGGAGGAGATGAGCATTCAGTACTTC

D: .
V: TRBV6-5
size: .
J: TRBJ1-1
CDR3: CASTRQANTEAFF
DNA: TGTGCCAGCACCCGACAGGCCAACACTGAAGCTTTCTTT

D: .
V: TRBV24-1
size: .
J: TRBJ2-1
CDR3: CATSYLNRQFF
DNA: TGTGCCACCAGCTACCTAAACAGGCAGTTCTTC

D: .
V: TRBV5-1
size: .
J: TRBJ1-5
CDR3: CASSLFSGSNQPQHF
DNA: TGCGCCAGCAGCTTGTTTTCGGGAAGCAATCAGCCCCAGCATTTT

D: .
V: TRBV5-1
size: once
J: TRBJ2-7
CDR3: CASSFSSSYEQYF
DNA: TGCGCCAGCAGCTTCTCCAGCTCCTACGAGCAGTACTTC

D: .
V: TRBV4-1
size: few
J: TRBJ2-7
CDR3: CASSRSQGTLDEQYF
DNA: TGCGCCAGCAGCCGCTCACAGGGTACTCTAGACGAGCAGTACTTC

D: TRBD1
V: TRBV12-5
size: .
J: TRBJ1-2
CDR3: CASGFTGGAAGYTF
DNA: TGTGCTAGTGGTTTCACAGGGGGGGCCGCAGGCTACACCTTC

D: TRBD1
V: TRBV7-2
size: .
J: TRBJ1-2
CDR3: CASSRDRGGLGYTF
DNA: TGTGCCAGCAGCAGGGACAGGGGGGGTCTTGGCTACACCTTC

D: .
V: TRBV11-2
size: .
J: TRBJ1-6
CDR3: CASSRVAEVPPLHF
DNA: TGTGCCAGCAGCCGGGTAGCAGAAGTTCCACCCCTCCACTTT

D: .
V: TRBV2
size: .
J: TRBJ2-3
CDR3: CASRSWGPTTGITQYF
DNA: TGTGCCAGCAGGAGCTGGGGACCAACTACAGGGATTACGCAGTATTTT

D: .
V: TRBV18
size: .
J: TRBJ1-1
CDR3: CASSPAGPNTEAFF
DNA: TGTGCCAGCTCACCCGCAGGGCCGAACACTGAAGCTTTCTTT

D: .
V: TRBV4-2
size: .
J: TRBJ1-2
CDR3: CASSQDRGYTF
DNA: TGTGCCAGCAGCCAAGATCGGGGCTACACCTTC

D: .
V: TRBV3-1/TRBV3-2
size: .
J: TRBJ1-4
CDR3: CASSPGVNEKLFF
DNA: TGTGCCAGCAGCCCCGGGGTTAATGAAAAACTGTTTTTT

D: TRBD2
V: TRBV9
size: .
J: TRBJ2-3
CDR3: CASSVGGGRALSTDTQYF
DNA: TGTGCCAGCAGCGTAGGGGGCGGGAGGGCCCTTAGCACAGATACGCAGTATTTT

D: TRBD2
V: TRBV6-4
size: .
J: TRBJ2-1
CDR3: CASRPGAGGGEQFF
DNA: TGTGCCAGCAGGCCGGGAGCGGGGGGCGGTGAGCAGTTCTTC

D: TRBD2
V: TRBV30
size: .
J: TRBJ2-7
CDR3: CAWTTSGSEQYF
DNA: TGTGCCTGGACGACTAGCGGGAGTGAGCAGTACTTC

D: .
V: TRBV4-1
size: .
J: TRBJ1-2
CDR3: CASSQVTGNAGYTF
DNA: TGCGCCAGCAGCCAAGTCACAGGGAATGCCGGCTACACCTTC

D: .
V: TRBV19
size: once
J: TRBJ2-3
CDR3: CASTSPTYSPDTQYF
DNA: TGTGCCAGTACCTCGCCGACTTATAGCCCAGATACGCAGTATTTT

D: .
V: TRBV7-9
size: .
J: TRBJ1-5
CDR3: CASSLHNQPQHF
DNA: TGTGCCAGCAGCTTACACAATCAGCCCCAGCATTTT

D: .
V: TRBV4-1
size: .
J: TRBJ2-3
CDR3: CASSPGRGYTDTQYF
DNA: TGCGCCAGCAGCCCAGGGAGGGGGTACACAGATACGCAGTATTTT

D: TRBD2
V: TRBV4-2
size: .
J: TRBJ2-1
CDR3: CASSQITSGMPYNEQFF
DNA: TGTGCCAGCAGCCAGATAACTAGCGGAATGCCCTACAATGAGCAGTTCTTC

D: .
V: TRBV9
size: .
J: TRBJ2-2
CDR3: CASSAGQPNTGELFF
DNA: TGTGCCAGCAGCGCGGGACAACCGAACACCGGGGAGCTGTTTTTT